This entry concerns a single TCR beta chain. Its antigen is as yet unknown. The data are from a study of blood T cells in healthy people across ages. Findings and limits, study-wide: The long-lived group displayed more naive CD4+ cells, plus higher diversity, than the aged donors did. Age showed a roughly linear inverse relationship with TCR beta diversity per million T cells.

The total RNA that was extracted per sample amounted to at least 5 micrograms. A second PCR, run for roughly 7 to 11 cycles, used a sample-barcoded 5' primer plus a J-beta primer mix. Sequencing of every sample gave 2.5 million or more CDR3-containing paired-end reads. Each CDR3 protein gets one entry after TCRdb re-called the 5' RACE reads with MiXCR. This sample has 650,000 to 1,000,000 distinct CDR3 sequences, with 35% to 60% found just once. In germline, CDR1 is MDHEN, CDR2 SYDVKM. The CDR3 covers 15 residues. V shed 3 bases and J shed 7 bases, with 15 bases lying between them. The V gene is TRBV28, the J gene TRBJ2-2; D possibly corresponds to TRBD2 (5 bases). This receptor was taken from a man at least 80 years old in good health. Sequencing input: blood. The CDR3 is CASSFSRESGGELFF. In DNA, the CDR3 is TGTGCCAGCAGTTTTTCTAGGGAGTCAGGCGGGGAGCTGTTTTTT. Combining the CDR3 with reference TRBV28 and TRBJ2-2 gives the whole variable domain DVKVTQSSRYLVKRTGEKVFLECVQDMDHENMFWYRQDPGLGLRLIYFSYDVKMKEKGDIPEGYSVSREKKERFSLILESASTNQTSMYLCASSFSRESGGELFFGEGSRLTVL.